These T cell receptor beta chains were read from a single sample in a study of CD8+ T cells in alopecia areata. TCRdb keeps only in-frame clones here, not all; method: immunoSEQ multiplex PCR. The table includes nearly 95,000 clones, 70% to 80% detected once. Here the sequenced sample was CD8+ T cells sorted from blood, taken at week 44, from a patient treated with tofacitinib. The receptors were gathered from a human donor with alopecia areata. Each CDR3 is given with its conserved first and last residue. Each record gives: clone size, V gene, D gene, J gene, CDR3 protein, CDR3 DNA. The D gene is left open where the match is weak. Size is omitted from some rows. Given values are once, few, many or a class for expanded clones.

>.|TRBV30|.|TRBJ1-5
CAWSSAADTQPQHF
TGTGCCTGGAGTTCCGCGGCAGATACTCAGCCCCAGCATTTT
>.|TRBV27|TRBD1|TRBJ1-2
CASSSDRGTYGYTF
TGTGCCAGCAGTTCAGACAGGGGAACCTATGGCTACACCTTC
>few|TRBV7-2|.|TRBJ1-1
CASSPWGGSTEAFF
TGTGCCAGCAGCCCCTGGGGGGGCAGCACTGAAGCTTTCTTT
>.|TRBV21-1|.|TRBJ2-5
CASGYPTSRRTQYF
TGTGCCAGCGGATATCCGACCTCAAGAAGGACCCAGTACTTC
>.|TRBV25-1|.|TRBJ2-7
CASSESQRDEQYF
TGTGCCAGCAGTGAAAGTCAGAGAGACGAGCAGTACTTC
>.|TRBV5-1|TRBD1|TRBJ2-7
CASRNTGAEQYF
TGCGCCAGCAGGAATACAGGGGCCGAGCAGTACTTC
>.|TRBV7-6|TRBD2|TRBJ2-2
CASSLLLAGNGELFF
TGTGCCAGCAGCTTATTACTAGCGGGGAACGGGGAGCTGTTTTTT
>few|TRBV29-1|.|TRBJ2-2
CSVEDQGNTGELFF
TGCAGCGTTGAAGATCAGGGTAATACCGGGGAGCTGTTTTTT
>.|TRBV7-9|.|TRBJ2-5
CASTTLDQETQYF
TGTGCCAGCACCACTCTGGATCAAGAGACCCAGTACTTC
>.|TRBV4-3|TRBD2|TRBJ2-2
CASSPGRGASGELFF
TGCGCCAGCAGCCCGGGGAGGGGCGCGTCCGGGGAGCTGTTTTTT
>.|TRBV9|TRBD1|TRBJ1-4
CASSGGGEGEKLFF
TGTGCCAGCAGTGGAGGGGGCGAGGGTGAAAAACTGTTTTTT
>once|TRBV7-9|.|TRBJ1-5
CASSHRAGQNQPQHF
TGTGCCAGCAGCCATAGGGCGGGGCAGAATCAGCCCCAGCATTTT
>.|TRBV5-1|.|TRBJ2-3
CASSVYKGGSDTQYF
TGCGCCAGCAGCGTGTACAAGGGAGGCTCAGATACGCAGTATTTT
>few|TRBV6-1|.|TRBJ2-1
CASSPTGFGNEQFF
TGTGCCAGCAGTCCAACAGGGTTCGGGAATGAGCAGTTCTTC
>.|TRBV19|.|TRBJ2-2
CASQGTTGELFF
TGTGCCAGCCAGGGGACCACCGGGGAGCTGTTTTTT
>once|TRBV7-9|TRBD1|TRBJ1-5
CASSFEGAINQPQHF
TGTGCCAGCAGCTTTGAGGGGGCGATCAATCAGCCCCAGCATTTT
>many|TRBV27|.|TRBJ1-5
CASSFQNQPQHF
TGTGCCAGCAGTTTCCAGAATCAGCCCCAGCATTTT
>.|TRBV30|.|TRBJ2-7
CAWSPAGRYEQYF
TGTGCCTGGAGTCCCGCAGGGAGATACGAGCAGTACTTC
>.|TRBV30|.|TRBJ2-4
CATEAEKNIQYF
TGTGCCACAGAGGCCGAGAAAAACATTCAGTACTTC
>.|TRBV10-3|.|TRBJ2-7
CAIRDGTYEQYF
TGTGCCATCAGGGATGGGACCTACGAGCAGTACTTC
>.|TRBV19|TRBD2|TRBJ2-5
CASGGGYQETQYF
TGTGCCAGTGGGGGAGGGTACCAAGAGACCCAGTACTTC
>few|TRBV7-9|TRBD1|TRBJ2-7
CASSPQGAEQYF
TGTGCCAGCAGCCCACAGGGGGCCGAGCAGTACTTC
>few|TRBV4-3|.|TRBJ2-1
CASSQDPAGLYAEQFF
TGCGCCAGCAGCCAAGATCCGGCAGGGCTGTATGCTGAGCAGTTCTTC
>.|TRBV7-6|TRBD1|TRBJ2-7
CASSAGTGGYEQYF
TGTGCCAGCAGCGCTGGGACAGGGGGGTACGAGCAGTACTTC
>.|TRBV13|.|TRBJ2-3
CASSPRGVTDTQYF
TGTGCCAGCAGCCCTAGGGGAGTCACAGATACGCAGTATTTT
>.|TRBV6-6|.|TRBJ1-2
CASSSQNGYTF
TGTGCCAGCAGTTCTCAGAATGGCTACACCTTC
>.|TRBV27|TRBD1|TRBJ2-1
CASSLRDRGLYNEQFF
TGTGCCAGCAGTTTACGGGACAGGGGGCTCTACAATGAGCAGTTCTTC
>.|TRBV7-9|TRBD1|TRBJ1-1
CASSPRLGQGRSEAFF
TGTGCCAGCAGCCCCCGGTTAGGACAGGGGCGGTCCGAAGCTTTCTTT
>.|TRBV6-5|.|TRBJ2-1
CASSYSIASGQFF
TGTGCCAGCAGTTACTCGATAGCTTCGGGGCAGTTCTTC
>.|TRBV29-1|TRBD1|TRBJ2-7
CSADAGQGYEQYF
TGCAGCGCTGACGCGGGACAGGGATACGAGCAGTACTTC
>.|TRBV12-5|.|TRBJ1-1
CASAVVNTEAFF
TGTGCTAGCGCCGTTGTTAACACTGAAGCTTTCTTT
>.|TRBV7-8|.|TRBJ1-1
CASSLRQGMNTEAFF
TGTGCCAGCAGCTTACGGCAGGGGATGAACACTGAAGCTTTCTTT
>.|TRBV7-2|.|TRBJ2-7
CASSLSVGFAEQYF
TGTGCCAGCAGCCTTAGCGTTGGATTTGCCGAGCAGTACTTC
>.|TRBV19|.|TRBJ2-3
CASSMGRDTQYF
TGTGCCAGTAGTATGGGGAGAGATACGCAGTATTTT
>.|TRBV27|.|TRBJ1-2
CASCSAGAGGYTF
TGTGCCAGCTGTTCGGCAGGGGCGGGTGGCTACACCTTC
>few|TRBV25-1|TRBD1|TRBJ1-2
CAMLTGDGYTF
TGTGCCATGCTAACAGGGGACGGCTACACCTTC
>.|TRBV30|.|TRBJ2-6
CAWSLGVSGANVLTF
TGTGCCTGGAGTTTAGGAGTCTCTGGGGCCAACGTCCTGACTTTC
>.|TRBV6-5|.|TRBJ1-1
CASSSNSHTEAFF
TGTGCCAGTTCGTCTAACAGCCACACTGAAGCTTTCTTT
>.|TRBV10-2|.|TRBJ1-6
CASSEDNPYNSPLHF
TGCGCCAGCAGTGAGGATAACCCCTATAATTCACCCCTCCACTTT